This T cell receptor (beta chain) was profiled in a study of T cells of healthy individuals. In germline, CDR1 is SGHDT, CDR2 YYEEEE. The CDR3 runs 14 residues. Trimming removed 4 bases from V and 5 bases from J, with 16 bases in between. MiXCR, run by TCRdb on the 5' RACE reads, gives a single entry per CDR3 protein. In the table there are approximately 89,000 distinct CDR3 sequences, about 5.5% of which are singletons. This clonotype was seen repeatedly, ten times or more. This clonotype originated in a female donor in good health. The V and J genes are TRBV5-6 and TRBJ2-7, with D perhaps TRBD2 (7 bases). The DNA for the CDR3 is TGTGCCAGCAGCCTGGGGGGGGGCTTCCACGAGCAGTACTTC. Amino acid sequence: CASSLGGGFHEQYF.